This T cell receptor (beta chain) was sequenced for a study of T cell changes during pregnancy in multiple sclerosis. Measured with immunoSEQ multiplex PCR; TCRdb has only the in-frame clones, and not every one. The table has some 30,000 clones, 90% seen once. The length of the CDR3 is 14 residues. From germline, CDR1 is SGHRS and CDR2 YFSETQ. V shed 0 bases and J shed 3 bases, with 10 bases lying between them. This clone appeared a single time. The sequence derives from a female donor with multiple sclerosis, enrolled in a pregnancy study. V is TRBV5-1 and J is TRBJ2-7; perhaps TRBD1 as D (6 bases). The sequencing here drew on CD8+ T cells from peripheral blood mononuclear cells, taken in the second trimester of pregnancy. In DNA, the CDR3 is TGCGCCAGCAGCTTGGGGACAGCCAGCTACGAGCAGTACTTC. This gives the protein CASSLGTASYEQYF.